This TCR beta chain originates from a study of monozygotic twins with inflammatory bowel disease. This CDR3 spans 14 amino acids. Germline V lookup: CDR1 GTSNPN, CDR2 SVGIG (reference sequence). Following a re-call of the 5' RACE reads, TCRdb has one entry per CDR3 protein and lacks DNA. The sample has 300,000 to 450,000 distinct CDR3 sequences. This sequence originates from a human donor with ulcerative colitis or Crohn's disease, or a healthy co-twin of an affected twin (not recorded which). Sequenced sample: blood. V is TRBV30 and J is TRBJ2-5. The CDR3 loop reads CAWSVEGGSETQYF.